Detailed here is one T cell receptor beta chain. These data come from a study of blood T cell repertoires in COVID-19. The method was immunoSEQ multiplex PCR; TCRdb's version includes in-frame clones alone and lacks a portion of them. The repertoire holds approximately 500,000 clones, with around 90% as singletons. CDR3 length: 11 residues. Germline V gene data show CDR1 as SEHNR and CDR2 as FQNEAQ (reference sequence). Trimming pared 11 bases from V and 8 bases from J, leaving 13 bases between. The material sequenced was peripheral blood. The sequence derives from a woman aged 45-59 years with COVID-19, enrolled during active disease. The chain carries TRBV7-9 and TRBJ2-1; TRBD1 is a possible D gene (6 bases). CDR3 DNA sequence: TGTGCCGGAACAGGGAACTATGAGCAGTTCTTC. As protein: CAGTGNYEQFF. Variable domain in full (rest from reference TRBV7-9 and TRBJ2-1): DTGVSQNPRHKITKRGQNVTFRCDPISEHNRLYWYRQTLGQGPEFLTYFQNEAQLEKSRLLSDRFSAERPKGSFSTLEIQRTEQGDSAMYLCAGTGNYEQFFGPGTRLTVL.